The clone carrying this T cell receptor (beta chain) was detected many times. This entry comes from a study of T cells in Graves' hyperthyroidism and ophthalmopathy. The TCR beta CDR3 regions underwent amplification using RNA transcripts as the source. When the TCR CDR3 underwent first-round RT-PCR, the HTBI primer set was used. TCRdb reprocessed the multiplex PCR reads with MiXCR, giving one entry per CDR3 protein. This table holds about 610,000 distinct CDR3 sequences, over 12% found once. The germline V and J ends were trimmed by 2 bases and 0 bases, with 8 bases remaining between them. Germline V gene data show CDR1 as MNHEY and CDR2 as SVGEGT. The CDR3 totals 15 residues.

This receptor was taken from a woman in her forties with Graves' ophthalmopathy. What was sequenced was blood. J is TRBJ1-5 and V is TRBV6-2 or TRBV6-3; D gene uncertain. CDR3 bases: TGTGCCAGCAGTTACACCGGGCTTAGCAATCAGCCCCAGCATTTT. As protein: CASSYTGLSNQPQHF.